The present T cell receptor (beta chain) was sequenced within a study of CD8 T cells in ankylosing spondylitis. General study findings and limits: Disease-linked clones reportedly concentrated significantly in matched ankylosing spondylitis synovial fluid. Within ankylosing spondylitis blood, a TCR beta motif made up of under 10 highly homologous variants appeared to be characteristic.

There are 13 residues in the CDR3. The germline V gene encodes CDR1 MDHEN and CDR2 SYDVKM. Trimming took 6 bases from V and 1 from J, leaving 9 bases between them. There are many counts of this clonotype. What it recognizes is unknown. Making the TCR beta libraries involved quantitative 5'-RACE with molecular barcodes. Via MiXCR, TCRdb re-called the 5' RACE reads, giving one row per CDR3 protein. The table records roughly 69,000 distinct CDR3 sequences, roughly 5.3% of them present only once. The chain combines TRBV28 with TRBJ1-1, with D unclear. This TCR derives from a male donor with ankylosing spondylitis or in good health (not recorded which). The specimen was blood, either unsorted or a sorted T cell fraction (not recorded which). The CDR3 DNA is TGTGCCAGCAGCCGCGGCAAGAACACTGAAGCTTTCTTT. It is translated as CASSRGKNTEAFF.